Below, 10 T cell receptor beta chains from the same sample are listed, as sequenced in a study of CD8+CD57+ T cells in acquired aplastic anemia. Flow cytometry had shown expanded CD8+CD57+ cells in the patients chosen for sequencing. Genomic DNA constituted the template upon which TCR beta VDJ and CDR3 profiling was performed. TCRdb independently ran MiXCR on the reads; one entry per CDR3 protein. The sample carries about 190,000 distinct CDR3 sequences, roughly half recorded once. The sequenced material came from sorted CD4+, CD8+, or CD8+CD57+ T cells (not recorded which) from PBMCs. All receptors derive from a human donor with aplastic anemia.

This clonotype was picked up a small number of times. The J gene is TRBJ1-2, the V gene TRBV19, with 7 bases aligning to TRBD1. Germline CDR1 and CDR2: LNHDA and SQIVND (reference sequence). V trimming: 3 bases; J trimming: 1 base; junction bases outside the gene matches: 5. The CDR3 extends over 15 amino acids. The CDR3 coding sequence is TGTGCCAGTAGTATCGGACAGGAGATTAACTATGGCTACACCTTC. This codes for CASSIGQEINYGYTF.

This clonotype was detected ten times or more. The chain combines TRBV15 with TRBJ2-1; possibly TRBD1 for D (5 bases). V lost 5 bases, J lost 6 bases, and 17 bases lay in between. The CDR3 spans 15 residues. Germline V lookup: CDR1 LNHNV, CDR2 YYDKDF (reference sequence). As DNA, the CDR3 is TGTGCCACCAGCCCAGGGCGCAGGTGGGGCAATGAGCAGTTCTTC. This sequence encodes CATSPGRRWGNEQFF.

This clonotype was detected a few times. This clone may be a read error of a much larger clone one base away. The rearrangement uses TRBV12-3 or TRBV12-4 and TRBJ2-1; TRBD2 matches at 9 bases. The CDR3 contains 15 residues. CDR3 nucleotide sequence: TGTGCCAGCACCCGGGGACTAGCAGGTTACAATGAGCAGCTCTTC. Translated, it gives CASTRGLAGYNEQLF.

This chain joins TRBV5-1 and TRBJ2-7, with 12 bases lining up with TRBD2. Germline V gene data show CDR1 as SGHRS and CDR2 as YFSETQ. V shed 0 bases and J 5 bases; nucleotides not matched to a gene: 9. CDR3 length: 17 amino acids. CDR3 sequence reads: CASSLGSTSGSNHEQYF. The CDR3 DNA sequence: TGCGCCAGCAGCTTGGGATCGACTAGCGGGAGTAACCACGAGCAGTACTTC.

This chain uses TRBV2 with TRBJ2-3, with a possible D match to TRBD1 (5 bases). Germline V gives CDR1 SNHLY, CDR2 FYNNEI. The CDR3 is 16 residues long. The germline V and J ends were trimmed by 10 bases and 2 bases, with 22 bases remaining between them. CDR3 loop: CATTGSGQGYTDTQYF. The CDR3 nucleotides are TGTGCCACAACAGGCTCCGGGCAGGGATACACAGATACGCAGTATTTT. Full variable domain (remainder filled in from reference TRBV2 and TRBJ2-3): EPEVTQTPSHQVTQMGQEVILRCVPISNHLYFYWYRQILGQKVEFLVSFYNNEISEKSEIFDDQFSVERPDGSNFTLKIRSTKLEDSAMYFCATTGSGQGYTDTQYFGPGTRLTVL.

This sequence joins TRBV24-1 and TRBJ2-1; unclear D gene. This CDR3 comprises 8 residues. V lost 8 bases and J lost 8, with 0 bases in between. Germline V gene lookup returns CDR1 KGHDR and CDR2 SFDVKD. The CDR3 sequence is CATNEQFF. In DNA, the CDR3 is TGTGCCACCAATGAGCAGTTCTTC.

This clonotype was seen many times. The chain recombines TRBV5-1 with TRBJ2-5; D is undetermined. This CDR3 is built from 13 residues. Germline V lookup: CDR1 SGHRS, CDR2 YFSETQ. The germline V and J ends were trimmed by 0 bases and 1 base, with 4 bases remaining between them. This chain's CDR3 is CASSLEGQETQYF. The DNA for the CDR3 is TGCGCCAGCAGCTTGGAGGGCCAAGAGACCCAGTACTTC.

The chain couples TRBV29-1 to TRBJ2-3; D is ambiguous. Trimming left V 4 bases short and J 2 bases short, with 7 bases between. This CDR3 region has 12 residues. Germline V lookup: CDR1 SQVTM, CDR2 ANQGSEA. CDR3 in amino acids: CSVGQNTDTQYF. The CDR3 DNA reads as TGCAGCGTTGGGCAGAACACAGATACGCAGTATTTT.

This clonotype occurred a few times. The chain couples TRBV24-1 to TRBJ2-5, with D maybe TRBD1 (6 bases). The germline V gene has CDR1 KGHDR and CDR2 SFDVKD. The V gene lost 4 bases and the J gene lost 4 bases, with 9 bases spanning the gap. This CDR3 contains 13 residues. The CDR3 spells CATSDQGGETQYF. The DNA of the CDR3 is TGTGCCACCAGTGACCAAGGGGGAGAGACCCAGTACTTC.

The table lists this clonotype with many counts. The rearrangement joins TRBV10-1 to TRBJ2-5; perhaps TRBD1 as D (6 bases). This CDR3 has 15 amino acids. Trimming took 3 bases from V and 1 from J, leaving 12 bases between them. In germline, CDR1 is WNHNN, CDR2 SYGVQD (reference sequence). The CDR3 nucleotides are TGCGCCAGCAGTGATAGTCTGGACAGCCAAGAGACCCAGTACTTC. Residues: CASSDSLDSQETQYF.